This T cell receptor beta chain was sequenced during a study of shared clonotypes between healthy human individuals. The overall study: CD4 naive and CD4 memory each took three plates per donor, while CD8 naive took two and CD8 memory one.

The study, taken as a whole, reports: In several donors, around 5.5% of naive CD4 clonotypes appeared in common.

Remarks on this clone: Antigen unknown.

Germline V CDR1 and CDR2: KGHSH, LQKENI. V was cut by 5 bases and J by 0 bases, with 11 bases left in between. This CDR3 comprises 15 residues. Each subset's genomic DNA was shared equally among a number of immunoSEQ plates. Replicate PCRs for sorted subsets used around 200 ng DNA; this equaled 25,000 to 35,000 T cell genomes. The data were produced by immunoSEQ multiplex PCR, yet TCRdb's version contains in-frame clones alone and is incomplete. The sample includes roughly 1,500,000 clones, around 98.5% seen only once; the top ten take under 0.45%. The TCR comes from a man aged 30 to 45 in good health. Sequenced: naive CD4+ T cells sorted from blood. Sample subset: CD45RA+ positively selected. The chain couples TRBV18 to TRBJ2-1; D is possibly TRBD2 (5 bases). DNA of the CDR3: TGTGCCAGCTCATACGCTAGCAGCTCCTACAATGAGCAGTTCTTC. It yields the protein CASSYASSSYNEQFF.